This T cell receptor beta chain originates from a study of shared clonotypes between healthy human individuals. J lost 2 bases, V lost 0 bases, and 5 bases had no gene match. Germline assignment: CDR1 SGHRS and CDR2 YFSETQ. This CDR3 spans 16 amino acids. TCRdb keeps only in-frame clones here, not all; method: immunoSEQ multiplex PCR. The table lists roughly 2.2 million clones, more than 80% of them singletons. Sequenced: naive CD4+ T cells from PBMCs. Subset specified: CD45RA+ positively selected. This sequence originates from a man aged 18 to 29 in good health. Some clones in this sample may be carry-over from other donors' samples. The genes are TRBV5-1 and TRBJ2-3, with TRBD2 identical over 8 bases. CDR3 bases: TGCGCCAGCAGCTTGGGAAGACTAGCGAACACAGATACGCAGTATTTT. It encodes CASSLGRLANTDTQYF. The variable domain in full, with the rest retrieved from reference TRBV5-1 and TRBJ2-3, is KAGVTQTPRYLIKTRGQQVTLSCSPISGHRSVSWYQQTPGQGLQFLFEYFSETQRNKGNFPGRFSGRQFSNSRSEMNVSTLELGDSALYLCASSLGRLANTDTQYFGPGTRLTVL.